Below, one TCR beta chain is given with its context. Its antigen is undetermined. V lost 6 bases, J lost 1 base, and 12 bases lay in between. This CDR3 contains 13 residues. Germline V lookup: CDR1 SQVTM, CDR2 ANQGSEA. This record belongs to a study of cytotoxic CD8 clonotypes in ibrutinib-treated CLL. Target depth was 1 in 200,000 to 1 in 1 million T cells, about 10x per clonotype. The table came from immunoSEQ multiplex PCR; TCRdb's copy has only in-frame clones and leaves some out. The sample holds some 20,000 clones, about 85% seen once. Findings and caveats of the study: Clonality showed a rise at ibrutinib response that reversed toward baseline at progression.

V gene TRBV29-1 combines with J gene TRBJ2-5; D is unclear. The source is a human donor with chronic lymphocytic leukemia. Source: PBMCs, taken before ibrutinib treatment. The chain's CDR3 is CSVATTIQETQYF. As DNA, the CDR3 is TGCAGCGTAGCAACTACTATCCAAGAGACCCAGTACTTC.